These T cell receptor beta chains were read from a single sample in a study of cytomegalovirus exposure and HLA in healthy donors. Clones were sequenced by immunoSEQ multiplex PCR, and TCRdb holds only the in-frame ones, with some missing. The table has roughly 140,000 clones, approximately 80% seen once. Input material: PBMCs. The source of these receptors is a male donor in good health and CMV-seronegative. The CDR3 runs from the conserved cysteine through the conserved F or W. D genes are given only for firm matches. Clone sizes are given selectively: once, few, many, or a class where the clone is expanded.

d_call	j_call	v_call	clone_size	cdr3_nt	cdr3_aa
TRBD2	TRBJ2-1	TRBV5-1	few	TGCGCCAGCAGCTACCTAGCGGGAGGGGAAGAGCAGTTCTTC	CASSYLAGGEEQFF
TRBD1	TRBJ1-1	TRBV7-2	-	TGTGCCAGCAGCCTACAGGGGGCGCAGATTGAAGCTTTCTTT	CASSLQGAQIEAFF
-	TRBJ1-1	TRBV19	-	TGTGCCAGTAGTATCGGTATGAACACTGAAGCTTTCTTT	CASSIGMNTEAFF
TRBD1	TRBJ1-5	TRBV10-3	-	TGTGCCATCAGCTTACAGGGGACAGGGCAGCCCCAGCATTTT	CAISLQGTGQPQHF
-	TRBJ2-7	TRBV7-9	once	TGTTCCAGCAGATCAGGGGAGGGCGAGCAGTACTTC	CSSRSGEGEQYF
-	TRBJ2-5	TRBV5-5	-	TGTGCCAGCAGCCAATTATGGACAGAGCAAGAGACCCAGTACTTC	CASSQLWTEQETQYF
TRBD2	TRBJ2-3	TRBV7-3	-	TGTGCCAGCAGCCCTTTAGCGGGAGGGCCAGATACGCAGTATTTT	CASSPLAGGPDTQYF
TRBD2	TRBJ2-2	TRBV19	-	TGTGCCAGTAGTAAGCGGGAGCTCGGGGAGCTGTTTTTT	CASSKRELGELFF
-	TRBJ1-3	TRBV30	-	TGTGCCTGGACCCAACCTGGCAGGAACACCATATATTTT	CAWTQPGRNTIYF
-	TRBJ1-6	TRBV27	-	TGTGCCAGCACCTCACCCCGTGGTGGGAGGAATTCACCCCTCCACTTT	CASTSPRGGRNSPLHF
-	TRBJ1-2	TRBV7-8	-	TGTGCCAGCAGCTTAGCGATAGGAGACTATGGCTACACCTTC	CASSLAIGDYGYTF
TRBD2	TRBJ2-1	TRBV9	-	TGTGCCAGCAGCCAGGTAGCGGGCTTTGGTGAGCAGTTCTTC	CASSQVAGFGEQFF
TRBD1	TRBJ2-3	TRBV5-4	few	TGTGCCAGCAGCACAGGGGAATATACGCAGTATTTT	CASSTGEYTQYF
-	TRBJ2-7	TRBV2	-	TGTGCCAGCAGTGAAGCTCTTGACGAGCAGTACTTC	CASSEALDEQYF
TRBD1	TRBJ1-1	TRBV5-5	-	TGTGCCAGCAGCTTGGTGTGGACAGGGTACACTGAAGCTTTCTTT	CASSLVWTGYTEAFF
TRBD1	TRBJ1-4	TRBV27	-	TGTGCCAGCAGTTTATGGGCAGGGGGTATTGAAAAACTGTTTTTT	CASSLWAGGIEKLFF
-	TRBJ2-7	TRBV7-9	-	TGTGCCAGCAGCCTCCGGGACTTAACCTACGAGCAGTACTTC	CASSLRDLTYEQYF
-	TRBJ2-7	TRBV2	-	TGTGCCAGCAGTGATCTCGACAGCTATTCCTACGAGCAGTACTTC	CASSDLDSYSYEQYF
TRBD2	TRBJ2-4	TRBV4-3	-	TGCGCCAGCAGCCAAGAAAATTCAGCGGGGATAGCCAAAAACATTCAGTACTTC	CASSQENSAGIAKNIQYF
TRBD1	TRBJ1-6	TRBV28	-	TGTGCCAGCAGTTTGGTGGACAGGGATAATTCACCCCTCCACTTT	CASSLVDRDNSPLHF
-	TRBJ1-5	TRBV7-2	-	TGTGCCAGCAGCTCAGGGAATCAGCCCCAGCATTTT	CASSSGNQPQHF
-	TRBJ2-7	TRBV2	-	TGTGCCAGTACAGAATCCTACGAGCAGTACTTC	CASTESYEQYF
-	TRBJ1-2	TRBV2	-	TGTGCCAGCAGTCAAAGCTCCACCAGGGAACCCTACACCTTC	CASSQSSTREPYTF
-	TRBJ2-5	TRBV29-1	-	TGCAGCGTCGGGACACGGGCGCAAGAGACCCAGTACTTC	CSVGTRAQETQYF
TRBD1	TRBJ2-6	TRBV19	-	TGTGCCAGTAGCTCAGGGGGTACCGGGGCCAACGTCCTGACTTTC	CASSSGGTGANVLTF
-	TRBJ2-3	TRBV5-4	-	TGTGCCAGCAGCTCCCCCGGAGGGGCCCAGACAGATACGCAGTATTTT	CASSSPGGAQTDTQYF
TRBD2	TRBJ2-1	TRBV14	-	TGTGCCAGCAGCCATTCAAGAGGTAGCGGGATCAATGAGCAGTTCTTC	CASSHSRGSGINEQFF
-	TRBJ2-3	TRBV5-1	-	TGCGCCAGCAGCTTGAATAGCGGAGATACGCAGTATTTT	CASSLNSGDTQYF
-	TRBJ1-3	TRBV9	-	TGTGCCAGCAGCGTGGGGGCTACAAGCTCTGGAAACACCATATATTTT	CASSVGATSSGNTIYF
-	TRBJ2-7	TRBV11-2	-	TGTGCCAGCAGCTTAGCAAGCGGGCCCTACGAGCAGTACTTC	CASSLASGPYEQYF
-	TRBJ1-5	TRBV4-1	-	TGCGCCAGCAGCCAATTAATTTATAATCAGCCCCAGCATTTT	CASSQLIYNQPQHF
-	TRBJ2-1	TRBV27	-	-	CASSSSGTSGYNEQFF
-	TRBJ2-1	TRBV7-6	-	TGTGCCAGCAGCCCCCCAGGCGTTGGCGGGTCCTACAATGAGCAGTTCTTC	CASSPPGVGGSYNEQFF
-	TRBJ2-1	TRBV19	-	TGTGCCAGTAGTATGCTCCAGGGCAATGAGCAGTTCTTC	CASSMLQGNEQFF
-	TRBJ1-5	TRBV7-9	few	TGTGCCAGCAGCCCCCTTAGCAATCAGCCCCAGCATTTT	CASSPLSNQPQHF
TRBD2	TRBJ2-7	TRBV9	-	TGTGCCAGCACCGGACTAGCGCCTCCCTACGAGCAGTACTTC	CASTGLAPPYEQYF
-	TRBJ2-5	TRBV19	-	TGTGCCAGTAGTATCGGCGGGCCCCAACAAGAGACCCAGTACTTC	CASSIGGPQQETQYF
-	TRBJ2-5	TRBV7-6	-	TGTGCCAGCAGCTTAATTACCGGGTCGGATTCCCAGTACTTC	CASSLITGSDSQYF
TRBD1	TRBJ2-2	TRBV7-2	-	TGTGCCAGCAGCCCTTACAGGGGTCAGCTGTTTTTT	CASSPYRGQLFF
-	TRBJ2-1	TRBV6-5	-	TGTGCCAGCAACCAACCGGGAAATGAGCAGTTCTTC	CASNQPGNEQFF
-	TRBJ2-1	TRBV10-1	-	TGCGCCAGCAGTGAGAATCGGGATGAGCAGTTCTTC	CASSENRDEQFF
-	TRBJ2-1	TRBV19	-	TGTGCCAGTAGTCCGACCCCCGGGAGCTCCTACAATGAGCAGTTCTTC	CASSPTPGSSYNEQFF
TRBD1	TRBJ2-1	TRBV4-1	-	TGCGCCAGCAGCCAAGGGGCCGGGACAGGGAACGATGAGCAGTTCTTC	CASSQGAGTGNDEQFF
TRBD1	TRBJ1-2	TRBV2	-	TGTGCCAGCAGCGGGGACAGGGCGGCGAGAGGCTACACCTTC	CASSGDRAARGYTF
TRBD2	TRBJ2-3	TRBV7-2	-	TGTGCCAGCAGCTTCACCGCGGGAGGACCGCGAGTTACGCAGTATTTT	CASSFTAGGPRVTQYF
-	TRBJ2-1	TRBV6-5	-	TGTGCCAGCAAATCCGGCGGGGCCAAGAACAATGAGCAGTTCTTC	CASKSGGAKNNEQFF
-	TRBJ1-3	TRBV28	-	TGTGCCAGCAGCCCTAGGATCTCTGGAAACACCATATATTTT	CASSPRISGNTIYF